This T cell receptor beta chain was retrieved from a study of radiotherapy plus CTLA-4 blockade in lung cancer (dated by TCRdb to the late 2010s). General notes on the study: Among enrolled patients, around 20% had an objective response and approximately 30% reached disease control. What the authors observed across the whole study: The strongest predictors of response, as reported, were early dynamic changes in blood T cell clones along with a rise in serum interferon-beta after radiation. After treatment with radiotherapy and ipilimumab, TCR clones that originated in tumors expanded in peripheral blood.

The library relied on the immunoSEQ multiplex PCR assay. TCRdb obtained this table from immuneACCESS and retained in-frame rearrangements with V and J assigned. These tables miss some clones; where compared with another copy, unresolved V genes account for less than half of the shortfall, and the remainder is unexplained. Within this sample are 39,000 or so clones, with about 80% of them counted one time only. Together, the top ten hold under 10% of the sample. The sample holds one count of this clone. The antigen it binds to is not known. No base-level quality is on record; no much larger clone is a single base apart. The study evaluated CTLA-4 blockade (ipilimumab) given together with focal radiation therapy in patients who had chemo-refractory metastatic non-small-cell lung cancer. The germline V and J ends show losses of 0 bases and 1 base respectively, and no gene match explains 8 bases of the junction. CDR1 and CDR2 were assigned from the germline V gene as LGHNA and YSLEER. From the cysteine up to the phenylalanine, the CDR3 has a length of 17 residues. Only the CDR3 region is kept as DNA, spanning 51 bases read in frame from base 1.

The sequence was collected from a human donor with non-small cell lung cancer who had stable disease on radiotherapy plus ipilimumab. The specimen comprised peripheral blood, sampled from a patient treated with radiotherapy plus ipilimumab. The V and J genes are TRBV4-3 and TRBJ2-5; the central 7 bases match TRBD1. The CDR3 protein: CASSQDGIGDSQETQYF. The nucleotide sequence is TGCGCCAGCAGCCAAGATGGGATCGGGGACAGCCAAGAGACCCAGTACTTC.